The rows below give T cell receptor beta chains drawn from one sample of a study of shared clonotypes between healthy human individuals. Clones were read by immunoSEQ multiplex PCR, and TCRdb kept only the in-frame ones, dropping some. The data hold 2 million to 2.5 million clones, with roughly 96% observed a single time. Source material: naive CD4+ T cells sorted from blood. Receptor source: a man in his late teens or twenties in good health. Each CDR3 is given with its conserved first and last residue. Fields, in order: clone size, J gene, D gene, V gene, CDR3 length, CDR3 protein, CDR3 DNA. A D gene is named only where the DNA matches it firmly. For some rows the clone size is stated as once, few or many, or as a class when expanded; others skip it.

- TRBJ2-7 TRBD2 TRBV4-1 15 CASSQVGGKNYEQYF TGCGCCAGCAGCCAAGTCGGGGGGAAAAACTACGAGCAGTACTTC
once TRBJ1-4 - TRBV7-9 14 CASSEGRTNEKLFF TGTGCCAGCAGCGAGGGACGGACTAATGAAAAACTGTTTTTT
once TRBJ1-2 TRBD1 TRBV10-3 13 CAISQDRGYGYTF TGTGCCATCAGCCAGGACAGGGGATATGGCTACACCTTC
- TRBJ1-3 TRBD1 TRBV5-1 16 CASSAAGTGGGNTIYF TGCGCCAGCAGCGCCGCCGGGACAGGAGGCGGAAACACCATATATTTT
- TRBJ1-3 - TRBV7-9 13 CASIPSSGNTIYF TGTGCCAGCATACCGAGCTCTGGAAACACCATATATTTT
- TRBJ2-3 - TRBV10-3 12 CAISESLDTQYF TGTGCCATCAGTGAGTCCTTAGATACGCAGTATTTT
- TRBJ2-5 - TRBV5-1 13 CASTFTNQETQYF TGCGCCAGCACCTTTACAAACCAAGAGACCCAGTACTTC
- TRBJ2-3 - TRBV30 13 CAWTSSFANTQYF TGTGCCTGGACCTCCAGTTTCGCCAATACGCAGTATTTT
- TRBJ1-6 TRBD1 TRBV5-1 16 CASSLGTGVDNSPLHF TGCGCCAGCAGCTTGGGGACAGGTGTTGATAATTCACCCCTCCACTTT
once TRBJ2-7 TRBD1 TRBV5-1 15 CASSLATGGSYEQYF TGCGCCAGCAGCCTGGCGACAGGGGGATCCTACGAGCAGTACTTC
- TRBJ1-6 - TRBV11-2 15 CASSLSGTQVLPLHF TGTGCCAGCAGCCTCTCTGGGACCCAGGTTTTACCCCTCCACTTT
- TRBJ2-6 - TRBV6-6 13 CASSYLGGLVLTF TGTGCCAGCAGTTATTTAGGGGGACTCGTCCTGACTTTC
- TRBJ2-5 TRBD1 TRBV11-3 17 CASSSGQGRFEAETQYF TGTGCCAGCAGCTCCGGACAGGGAAGATTCGAGGCAGAGACCCAGTACTTC
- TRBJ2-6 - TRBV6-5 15 CASSYLGAGANVLTF TGTGCCAGCAGTTACCTGGGCGCTGGGGCCAACGTCCTGACTTTC
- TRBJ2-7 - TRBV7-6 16 CASSPQGGGVSYEQYF TGTGCCAGCAGCCCACAGGGTGGCGGGGTCTCCTACGAGCAGTACTTC
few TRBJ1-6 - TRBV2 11 CASSDNSPLHF TGTGCCAGCAGTGATAATTCACCCCTCCACTTT
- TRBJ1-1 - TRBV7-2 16 CASSLTFGQTNTEAFF TGTGCCAGCAGCTTGACGTTCGGACAGACGAACACTGAAGCTTTCTTT
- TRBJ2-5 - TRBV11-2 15 CASSLGGSYEETQYF TGTGCCAGCAGCTTAGGTGGGAGTTACGAAGAGACCCAGTACTTC
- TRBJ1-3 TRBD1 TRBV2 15 CASSPRTGTGNTIYF TGTGCCAGCAGTCCGCGGACAGGGACTGGAAACACCATATATTTT
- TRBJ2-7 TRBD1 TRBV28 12 CASSQGAYEQYF TGTGCCAGCAGTCAGGGGGCCTACGAGCAGTACTTC
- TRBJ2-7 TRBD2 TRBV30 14 CAWTSGAWRGEQYF TGTGCCTGGACTAGCGGGGCCTGGCGAGGAGAGCAGTACTTC
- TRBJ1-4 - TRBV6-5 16 CASSYSTEPTNEKLFF TGTGCCAGCAGTTACTCGACGGAGCCAACTAATGAAAAACTGTTTTTT
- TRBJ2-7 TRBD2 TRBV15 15 CATSTMAGGRNEQYF TGTGCCACCAGCACCATGGCGGGAGGGAGGAACGAGCAGTACTTC
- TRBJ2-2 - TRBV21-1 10 CASSGGELFF TGTGCCAGCAGCGGCGGGGAGCTGTTTTTT
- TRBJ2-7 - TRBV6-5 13 CASSYSRVNEQYF TGTGCCAGCAGTTACTCGAGAGTAAACGAGCAGTACTTC
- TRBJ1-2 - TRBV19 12 CASSMSTYGYTF TGTGCCAGTAGTATGAGCACCTATGGCTACACCTTC
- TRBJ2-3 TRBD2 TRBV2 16 CASSARGRVITDTQYF TGTGCCAGCAGTGCTCGCGGGAGGGTGATCACAGATACGCAGTATTTT
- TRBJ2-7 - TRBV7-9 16 CASSLVWAGPNYEQYF TGTGCCAGCAGCTTAGTGTGGGCCGGACCGAACTACGAGCAGTACTTC
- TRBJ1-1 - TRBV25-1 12 CASSTGTPGAFF TGTGCCAGCAGTACCGGGACTCCGGGAGCTTTCTTT
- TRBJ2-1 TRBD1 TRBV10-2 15 CASRETGGGGNEQFF TGCGCCAGCAGAGAGACAGGGGGAGGAGGCAATGAGCAGTTCTTC
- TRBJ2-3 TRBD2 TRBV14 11 CASSSLRGVYF TGTGCCAGCAGCAGCTTGCGGGGGGTTTATTTT
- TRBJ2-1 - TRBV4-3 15 CASSQGSGGWDEQFF TGCGCCAGCAGCCAAGGGTCGGGGGGCTGGGATGAGCAGTTCTTC
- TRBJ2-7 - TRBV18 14 CASSPGRSSYEQYF TGTGCCAGCTCGCCGGGACGGAGCTCCTACGAGCAGTACTTC
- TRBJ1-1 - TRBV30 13 CACHRASNTEAFF TGTGCCTGTCACAGGGCCTCGAACACTGAAGCTTTCTTT
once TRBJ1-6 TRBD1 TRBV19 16 CASSTDRGTYNSPLHF TGTGCCAGTAGTACCGACAGGGGGACCTATAATTCACCCCTCCACTTT
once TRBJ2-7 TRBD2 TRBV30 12 CAWSGRGDEQYF TGTGCCTGGAGCGGGAGGGGGGACGAGCAGTACTTC
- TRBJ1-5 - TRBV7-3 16 CASSPQREFGNQPQHF TGTGCCAGCAGCCCTCAAAGGGAGTTTGGCAATCAGCCCCAGCATTTT
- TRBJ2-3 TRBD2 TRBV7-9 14 CASSPGGVADTQYF TGTGCCAGCAGCCCCGGGGGGGTCGCAGATACGCAGTATTTT
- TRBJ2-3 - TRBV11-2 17 CASSLSPRPYSTDTQYF TGTGCCAGCAGCTTAAGCCCCCGCCCTTATAGCACAGATACGCAGTATTTT
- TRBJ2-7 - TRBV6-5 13 CASSYGPTYEQCF TGTGCCAGCAGTTATGGCCCTACCTACGAGCAGTGCTTC
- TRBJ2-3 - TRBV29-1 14 CSAPDSLRRDTQYF TGCAGCGCCCCCGACTCCCTTCGGAGGGATACGCAGTATTTT
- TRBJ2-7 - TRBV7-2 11 CASSLGTWQYF TGTGCCAGCAGCTTGGGTACTTGGCAGTACTTC
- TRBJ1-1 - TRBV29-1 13 CSVKQRSNTEAFF TGCAGCGTTAAACAGAGATCGAATACTGAAGCTTTCTTT
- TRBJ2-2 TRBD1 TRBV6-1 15 CASRPGTANTGELFF TGTGCCAGCAGACCCGGGACAGCGAACACCGGGGAGCTGTTTTTT
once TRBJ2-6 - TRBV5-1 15 CASSLGGSGANVLTF TGCGCCAGCAGCTTGGGTGGGTCTGGGGCCAACGTCCTGACTTTC
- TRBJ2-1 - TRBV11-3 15 CASSQTGSANREQFF TGTGCCAGCAGCCAGACCGGTTCGGCGAACCGGGAGCAGTTCTTC
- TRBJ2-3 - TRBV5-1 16 CASSPLDSLGTDTQYF TGCGCCAGCAGCCCTTTGGACTCCCTTGGGACAGATACGCAGTATTTT
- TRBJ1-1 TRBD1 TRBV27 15 CASSPLGTGRTEAFF TGTGCCAGCAGTCCACTTGGGACAGGGAGGACTGAAGCTTTCTTT
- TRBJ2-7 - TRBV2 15 CASRGVGLISYEQYF TGTGCCAGCAGGGGGGTGGGCCTTATCTCCTACGAGCAGTACTTC
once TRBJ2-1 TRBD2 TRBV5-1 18 CASSAPGTSGTSYNEQFF TGCGCCAGCAGCGCGCCCGGGACTAGCGGGACTTCCTACAATGAGCAGTTCTTC
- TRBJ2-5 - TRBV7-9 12 CASSNSEETQYF TGTGCCAGCAGTAACAGTGAAGAGACCCAGTACTTC
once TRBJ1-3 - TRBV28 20 CASSPIPGRGRFVSGNTIYF TGTGCCAGCAGTCCGATTCCGGGGAGGGGACGATTTGTGTCTGGAAACACCATATATTTT
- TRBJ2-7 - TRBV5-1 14 CASSLYFESYEQYF TGCGCCAGCAGCTTGTACTTCGAGTCCTACGAGCAGTACTTC